This T cell receptor beta chain was recorded in a study of early T cells in non-severe SARS-CoV-2 infection. About the research overall: Bulk RNA isolated from unsorted whole blood underwent sequencing; chains were not paired.

Turning to this clonotype: Its antigen is undetermined. One junction end disagrees with the germline gene, perhaps due to a read error.

Unique molecular identifier tags were affixed to discrete cDNA molecules. TCRdb passed the 5' RACE reads through MiXCR, listing each CDR3 protein once. The sample includes approximately 65,000 distinct CDR3 sequences, 12% seen only once; the top ten take 1.5% to 2%. This CDR3 has 10 residues. Germline CDR1 and CDR2: DFQATT and SNEGSKA (reference sequence). Overall study results and limits: VDJdb matches were skewed toward anti-spike CD8 T cell responses.

The TCR originated in an adult who was a healthcare worker with PCR-confirmed SARS-CoV-2 infection or an uninfected control (not recorded which). This chain joins TRBV20-1 and TRBJ2-3; D unclear. Material for sequencing was whole blood. This chain's CDR3 is CSAQADMQYF. The CDR3 coding sequence is TGCAGTGCCCAGGCAGATATGCAGTATTTT.